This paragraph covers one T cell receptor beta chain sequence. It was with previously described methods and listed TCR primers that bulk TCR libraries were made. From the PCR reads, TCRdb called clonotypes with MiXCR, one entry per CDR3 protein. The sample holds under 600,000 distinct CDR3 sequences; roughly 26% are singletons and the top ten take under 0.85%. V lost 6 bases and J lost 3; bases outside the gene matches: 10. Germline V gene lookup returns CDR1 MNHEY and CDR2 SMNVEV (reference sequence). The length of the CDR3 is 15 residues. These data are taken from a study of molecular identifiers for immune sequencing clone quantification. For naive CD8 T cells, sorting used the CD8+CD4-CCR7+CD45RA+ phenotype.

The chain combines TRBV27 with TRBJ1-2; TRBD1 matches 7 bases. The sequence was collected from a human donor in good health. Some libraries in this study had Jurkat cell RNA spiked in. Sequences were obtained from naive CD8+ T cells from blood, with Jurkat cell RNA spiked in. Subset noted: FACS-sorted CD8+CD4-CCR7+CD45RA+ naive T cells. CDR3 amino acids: CASRTDRDVDYGYTF. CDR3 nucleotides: TGTGCCAGCAGAACTGACAGGGACGTGGACTATGGCTACACCTTC.